The clone carrying this T cell receptor beta chain was seen only a few times. Its cognate antigen is unknown. V trimming: 0 bases; J trimming: 4 bases; junction bases outside the gene matches: 3. CDR1 is SGDLS and CDR2 is YYNGEE in the germline V gene. The CDR3 loop spans 14 amino acids. These data originate in a study of cytomegalovirus exposure and HLA in healthy donors. Study results and limitations: The study dropped some indistinguishable V segments, TRBV6-2 and TRBV6-3 among them. TCR beta chain V- and J-gene trimming was linked, in a later analysis, to a missense variant in DCLRE1C.

PCR primers comprised 60 Vbeta and 13 Jbeta primers. Assay used: immunoSEQ multiplex PCR; TCRdb lists only in-frame clones, some missing. The sample shows 80,000 to 130,000 clones, under 80% of them seen only once. The TCR was taken from a woman aged 18-35 years in good health and CMV-seropositive. V is TRBV9 and J is TRBJ2-7; 8 bases align to TRBD2. The sequencing sample was made of PBMCs. The CDR3 bases are TGTGCCAGCAGCGTAGCGGGAGGGCCGTACGAGCAGTACTTC. Protein sequence: CASSVAGGPYEQYF.